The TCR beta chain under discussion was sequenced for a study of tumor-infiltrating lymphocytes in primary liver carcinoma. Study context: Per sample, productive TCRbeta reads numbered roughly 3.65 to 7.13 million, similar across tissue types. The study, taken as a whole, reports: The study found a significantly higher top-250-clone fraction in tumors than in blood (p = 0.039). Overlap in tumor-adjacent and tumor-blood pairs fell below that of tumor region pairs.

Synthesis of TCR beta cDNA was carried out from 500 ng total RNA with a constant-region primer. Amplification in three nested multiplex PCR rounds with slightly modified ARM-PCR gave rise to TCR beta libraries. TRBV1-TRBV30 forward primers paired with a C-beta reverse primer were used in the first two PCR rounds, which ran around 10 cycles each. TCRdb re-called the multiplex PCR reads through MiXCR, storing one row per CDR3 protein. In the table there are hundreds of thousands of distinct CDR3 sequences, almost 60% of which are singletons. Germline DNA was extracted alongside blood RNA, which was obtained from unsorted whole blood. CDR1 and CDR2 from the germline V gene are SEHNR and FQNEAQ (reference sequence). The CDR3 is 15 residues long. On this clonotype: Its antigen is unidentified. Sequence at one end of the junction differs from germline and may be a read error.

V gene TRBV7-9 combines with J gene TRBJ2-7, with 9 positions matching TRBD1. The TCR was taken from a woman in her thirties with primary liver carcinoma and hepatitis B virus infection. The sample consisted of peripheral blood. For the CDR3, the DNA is TGTGCCAACAGCCATCCGGGACAGGGTTCCTACGAGCAGTACTTC. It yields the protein CANSHPGQGSYEQYF. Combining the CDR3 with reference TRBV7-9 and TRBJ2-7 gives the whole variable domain DTGVSQNPRHKITKRGQNVTFRCDPISEHNRLYWYRQTLGQGPEFLTYFQNEAQLEKSRLLSDRFSAERPKGSFSTLEIQRTEQGDSAMYLCANSHPGQGSYEQYFGPGTRLTVT.